Sequencing of this T cell receptor (beta chain) was carried out in a study of blood T cell repertoires in COVID-19 (dated by TCRdb to the early 2020s). Broadly, across the study: The collaborator samples originated in the United States, Italy and Spain and spanned the acute and convalescent phases of COVID-19. The material from the prospective study consisted of cDNA or gDNA derived from T cells, B-cell-depleted T cells, or PBMCs. Subjects who had been exposed to COVID-19, were actively infected with it, or had recovered from it provided the deeply sampled blood TCRbeta repertoires that made up the dataset. The repertoires were released in a freely available public database meant as a resource for research on the immune response to SARS-CoV-2. Samples were obtained from the ongoing ImmuneRACE study (first 160 participants) and from 1,200 or so subjects provided by 6 global collaborators. The sample metadata nearly always contained a de-identified subject ID, COVID-19 status, age in years and sex. HLA class I and class II types, where available, came from metadata supplied by the sample provider rather than from assay-based typing.

CDR1 is given as LGHDT and CDR2 as YNNKEL, both from the germline V gene (reference sequence). The germline V end is reduced by 2 bases and the J end by 2 bases; junction bases left unmatched: 8. The CDR3 holds 17 amino acids from the cysteine to the phenylalanine. Just CDR3 DNA is preserved here, 51 bases in frame from base 1. In the case of this clone: What this receptor recognizes is not known. No qualities accompany the bases; no much larger clone lies one base away.

Findings and caveats that apply to the study as a whole: Clinical and demographic metadata were provided uncurated, with the amount varying by source and participant.

TCRbeta CDR3 regions were amplified from genomic DNA using the immunoSEQ Assay, a bias-controlled multiplex PCR. Per the authors' processing: The number of nucleated cells in each sample was estimated by amplification of reference gene primers within the assay. Sequence reads were collapsed and filtered to measure the absolute abundance of every unique TCRbeta CDR3 rearrangement. For each sample, productive Simpson clonality was calculated as the square root of Simpson's diversity index across productive rearrangements. TCRdb provides this immuneACCESS table in a form limited to in-frame rearrangements. Some clones are lacking; in checked studies, under half of them reflect an unresolved V gene, and why the rest are absent is not known. The D gene and trimming were derived from the DNA, and the V and J assignments and clone size from that table. This sample gives 200,000 or so clones in total; approximately 90% of them show up just once. 0.82% of the sample goes to the ten largest clones.

At one collaborating source in Seattle, patients were enrolled during active infection and were followed longitudinally through the course of disease. The collaborating institutions used their own protocols to collect whole blood in K2EDTA tubes. For TCRbeta analysis, collaborators shipped samples as frozen whole blood, isolated PBMCs, or DNA extracted from either of those sample types. The rearrangement combines TRBV3-1 (or the pseudogene TRBV3-2) with TRBJ2-5, with 10 bases in between that match TRBD2. Material for sequencing was peripheral blood. The sequence came from a man between 60 and 75 years old with COVID-19, enrolled during active disease. The CDR3 region: CASSQSASGGVQETQYF. The DNA sequence follows: TGTGCCAGCAGCCAAAGCGCTAGCGGGGGAGTTCAAGAGACCCAGTACTTC.